The rows below give T cell receptor beta chains drawn from one sample of a study of control samples from healthy donors and cancer patients. Measured with immunoSEQ multiplex PCR; TCRdb has only the in-frame clones, and not every one. The data show about 73,000 clones, 85% to 95% seen once. Sequencing was carried out using blood. Source of these receptors: a woman aged 40 to 55 in good health. Each CDR3 is given with its conserved first and last residue. The order of the fields is J gene, clone size, V gene, D gene, CDR3 DNA, CDR3 protein. A D gene is named only where the DNA matches it firmly. Expanded clones are given a class, and other clones once, few, many or no size at all.

j_gene: TRBJ1-2
abundance: -
v_gene: TRBV6-5
d_gene: TRBD1
CDR3nt: TGTGCCAGCAGTTACGGCGCCCAGGGGGCCTATGGCTACACCTTC
CDR3aa: CASSYGAQGAYGYTF

j_gene: TRBJ2-6
abundance: -
v_gene: TRBV19
d_gene: -
CDR3nt: TGTGCCACAAGGGCCTCTGGGGCCAACGTCCTGACTTTC
CDR3aa: CATRASGANVLTF

j_gene: TRBJ1-5
abundance: -
v_gene: TRBV4-1
d_gene: TRBD1
CDR3nt: TGCGCCAGCAGCCAAGATCCGGGACAGGGTAATCAGCCCCAGCATTTT
CDR3aa: CASSQDPGQGNQPQHF

j_gene: TRBJ2-5
abundance: -
v_gene: TRBV28
d_gene: -
CDR3nt: TGTGCCAGCAACCCCGGGGAACGAGAGACCCAGTACTTC
CDR3aa: CASNPGERETQYF

j_gene: TRBJ2-1
abundance: -
v_gene: TRBV27
d_gene: -
CDR3nt: TGTGCCAGCAGTTTAAGAGGGATCACCTACAATGAGCAGTTCTTC
CDR3aa: CASSLRGITYNEQFF

j_gene: TRBJ2-7
abundance: -
v_gene: TRBV9
d_gene: -
CDR3nt: TGTGCCAGCAGCGTAGATGGCAGATCCTACGAGCAGTACTTC
CDR3aa: CASSVDGRSYEQYF

j_gene: TRBJ1-2
abundance: -
v_gene: TRBV9
d_gene: -
CDR3nt: TGTGCCAGCAGCTCCGACACTTCAGGGGCTGGCTACACCTTC
CDR3aa: CASSSDTSGAGYTF

j_gene: TRBJ2-5
abundance: -
v_gene: TRBV5-1
d_gene: TRBD2
CDR3nt: TGCGCCAGCAGCTTCCTACTAGCGGAGCAAGAGACCCAGTACTTC
CDR3aa: CASSFLLAEQETQYF

j_gene: TRBJ1-1
abundance: -
v_gene: TRBV6-2/TRBV6-3
d_gene: -
CDR3nt: TGTGCCAGCAGCACCGGACATACCACTGAAGCTTTCTTT
CDR3aa: CASSTGHTTEAFF

j_gene: TRBJ2-5
abundance: -
v_gene: TRBV9
d_gene: -
CDR3nt: TGTGCCAGCAGCGCATCCGGGACTCCGAAAGAGACCCAGTACTTC
CDR3aa: CASSASGTPKETQYF

j_gene: TRBJ2-7
abundance: -
v_gene: TRBV11-2
d_gene: -
CDR3nt: TGTGCCAGCAGCTTAGACCCGGACCTGAACTCCTACGAGCAGTACTTC
CDR3aa: CASSLDPDLNSYEQYF

j_gene: TRBJ1-5
abundance: -
v_gene: TRBV30
d_gene: -
CDR3nt: TGTGCCTGGAGTGGGGATAGCAATCAGCCCCAGCATTTT
CDR3aa: CAWSGDSNQPQHF

j_gene: TRBJ2-1
abundance: -
v_gene: TRBV5-6
d_gene: -
CDR3nt: TGTGCCAGCAGCTCGATACTTCGGGGCTCCTACAATGAGCAGTTCTTC
CDR3aa: CASSSILRGSYNEQFF

j_gene: TRBJ2-3
abundance: once
v_gene: TRBV24-1
d_gene: TRBD1
CDR3nt: TGTGCCACCAGTGATTGGGACAGTTCACATACGCAGTATTTT
CDR3aa: CATSDWDSSHTQYF

j_gene: TRBJ1-4
abundance: -
v_gene: TRBV30
d_gene: -
CDR3nt: TGTGCCTGGAGTGTTTTAAGGGAAAAACTGTTTTTT
CDR3aa: CAWSVLREKLFF

j_gene: TRBJ1-5
abundance: -
v_gene: TRBV5-6
d_gene: -
CDR3nt: TGTGCCAGCACCTCTCGAGGGGACTATAGCAATCAGCCCCAGCATTTT
CDR3aa: CASTSRGDYSNQPQHF

j_gene: TRBJ2-3
abundance: -
v_gene: TRBV7-3
d_gene: -
CDR3nt: TGTGCCAGCAGCTCCAAATTAGCTGAGGCGCAGTATTTT
CDR3aa: CASSSKLAEAQYF

j_gene: TRBJ2-7
abundance: -
v_gene: TRBV9
d_gene: -
CDR3nt: TGTGCCAGCAGCGTAGCAGGGGAGAGGTCCTACGAGCAGTACTTC
CDR3aa: CASSVAGERSYEQYF

j_gene: TRBJ2-1
abundance: -
v_gene: TRBV30
d_gene: -
CDR3nt: TGTGCCTGGAGTGCAGGGGGGAACGAGCAGTTCTTC
CDR3aa: CAWSAGGNEQFF

j_gene: TRBJ2-3
abundance: few
v_gene: TRBV6-4
d_gene: -
CDR3nt: TGTGCCAGCAGTGACAACCCCACAGATACGCAGTATTTT
CDR3aa: CASSDNPTDTQYF

j_gene: TRBJ1-5
abundance: -
v_gene: TRBV5-1
d_gene: TRBD1
CDR3nt: TGCGCCAGCAGCACAGGGGTGGAGAATCAGCCCCAGCATTTT
CDR3aa: CASSTGVENQPQHF

j_gene: TRBJ2-1
abundance: -
v_gene: TRBV7-6
d_gene: TRBD2
CDR3nt: TGTGCCAGCAGCTTCCTAGCGGGTGAGGGGAATGAGCAGTTCTTC
CDR3aa: CASSFLAGEGNEQFF

j_gene: TRBJ1-1
abundance: -
v_gene: TRBV4-1
d_gene: -
CDR3nt: TGCGCCAGCGGAGGGCACATCAACACTGAAGCTTTCTTT
CDR3aa: CASGGHINTEAFF

j_gene: TRBJ2-5
abundance: -
v_gene: TRBV5-1
d_gene: -
CDR3nt: TGCGCCAGCAGCGGGCAAGAGACCCAGTACTTC
CDR3aa: CASSGQETQYF

j_gene: TRBJ1-5
abundance: -
v_gene: TRBV18
d_gene: -
CDR3nt: TGTGCCAGCTCACCAAACAATCAGCCCCAGCATTTT
CDR3aa: CASSPNNQPQHF

j_gene: TRBJ2-3
abundance: once
v_gene: TRBV7-2
d_gene: TRBD2
CDR3nt: TGTGCCAGCAGCCTAGGGACTAGCGGGCCAGGCCTTACAGATACGCAGTATTTT
CDR3aa: CASSLGTSGPGLTDTQYF

j_gene: TRBJ1-1
abundance: -
v_gene: TRBV6-5
d_gene: -
CDR3nt: TGTGCCAGCAGACCCCTAATCGACAGGAACACTGAAGCTTTCTTT
CDR3aa: CASRPLIDRNTEAFF

j_gene: TRBJ1-1
abundance: -
v_gene: TRBV28
d_gene: -
CDR3nt: TGTGCCAGCAGTTACCGATACACTGAAGCTTTCTTT
CDR3aa: CASSYRYTEAFF

j_gene: TRBJ1-2
abundance: -
v_gene: TRBV2
d_gene: -
CDR3nt: TGTGCCAGCAGTCCCTCTGGGGGGAATTGGAATGGCTACACCTTC
CDR3aa: CASSPSGGNWNGYTF

j_gene: TRBJ2-3
abundance: -
v_gene: TRBV2
d_gene: TRBD2
CDR3nt: TGTGCCAGCCTGATCGGGGGGGACAGCACAGATACGCAGTATTTT
CDR3aa: CASLIGGDSTDTQYF

j_gene: TRBJ1-1
abundance: -
v_gene: TRBV6-6
d_gene: TRBD1
CDR3nt: TGTGCCAGCAGTTACCAGGGGGGCCCTGAAGCTTTCTTT
CDR3aa: CASSYQGGPEAFF

j_gene: TRBJ2-1
abundance: -
v_gene: TRBV5-5
d_gene: -
CDR3nt: TGTGCCAGCAGCGAGGTTCAGGCACCTGAGCAGTTCTTC
CDR3aa: CASSEVQAPEQFF

j_gene: TRBJ1-5
abundance: -
v_gene: TRBV4-1
d_gene: -
CDR3nt: TGCGCCAGCAGTGTTGGCAGGGGCGACCAGCCCCAGCATTTT
CDR3aa: CASSVGRGDQPQHF

j_gene: TRBJ2-5
abundance: -
v_gene: TRBV28
d_gene: TRBD2
CDR3nt: TGTGCCAGCAGTTTTGGGACTAGCGGGGGGGAAGAGACCCAGTACTTC
CDR3aa: CASSFGTSGGEETQYF

j_gene: TRBJ1-2
abundance: -
v_gene: TRBV5-4
d_gene: TRBD1
CDR3nt: TGTGCCAGCAGCTGGGAGGGACAGGGTAGGGTCTATGGCTACACCTTC
CDR3aa: CASSWEGQGRVYGYTF

j_gene: TRBJ2-2
abundance: -
v_gene: TRBV28
d_gene: -
CDR3nt: TGTGCCAGCAGTTTATTAGCGGCGAACACCGGGGAGCTGTTTTTT
CDR3aa: CASSLLAANTGELFF

j_gene: TRBJ1-1
abundance: -
v_gene: TRBV5-1
d_gene: -
CDR3nt: TGCGCCAGCAGCTTGGCGGACGCCTCGAACACTGAAGCTTTCTTT
CDR3aa: CASSLADASNTEAFF

j_gene: TRBJ2-1
abundance: -
v_gene: TRBV27
d_gene: TRBD1
CDR3nt: TGTGCCAGCAGTTCGGGACAGAGCTCCTACAATGAGCAGTTCTTC
CDR3aa: CASSSGQSSYNEQFF

j_gene: TRBJ1-2
abundance: -
v_gene: TRBV6-5
d_gene: -
CDR3nt: TGTGCCAGCAGTTACGCGGGGGACATAGCTAACTATGGCTACACCTTC
CDR3aa: CASSYAGDIANYGYTF

j_gene: TRBJ1-1
abundance: -
v_gene: TRBV2
d_gene: -
CDR3nt: TGTGCCAGCAGTTTGGACTCGAGGACTGAAGCTTTCTTT
CDR3aa: CASSLDSRTEAFF

j_gene: TRBJ2-3
abundance: once
v_gene: TRBV6-2/TRBV6-3
d_gene: TRBD2
CDR3nt: TGTGCCAGCAGTTACTCTCTTCGGGAGGGCCACACAGATACGCAGTATTTT
CDR3aa: CASSYSLREGHTDTQYF

j_gene: TRBJ1-1
abundance: -
v_gene: TRBV7-2
d_gene: -
CDR3nt: TGTGCCAGCAGCCGGACGCTAATGAACACTGAAGCTTTCTTT
CDR3aa: CASSRTLMNTEAFF

j_gene: TRBJ1-5
abundance: once
v_gene: TRBV18
d_gene: TRBD1
CDR3nt: TGTGCCAGCTCACCATCGCCGGGGACAGGGAATAGCAATCAGCCCCAGCATTTT
CDR3aa: CASSPSPGTGNSNQPQHF

j_gene: TRBJ2-7
abundance: -
v_gene: TRBV29-1
d_gene: -
CDR3nt: TGCAGCGTTGCGGCGGCCCCCTACGAGCAGTACTTC
CDR3aa: CSVAAAPYEQYF

j_gene: TRBJ2-1
abundance: once
v_gene: TRBV18
d_gene: TRBD2
CDR3nt: TGTGCCAGCTCACCAGGGACTAACGGACATGAGCAGTTCTTC
CDR3aa: CASSPGTNGHEQFF

j_gene: TRBJ1-4
abundance: -
v_gene: TRBV27
d_gene: TRBD1
CDR3nt: TGTGCCAGCAGTTCCCCTCCCGGACAGGGGGCGGGATATGAAAAACTGTTTTTT
CDR3aa: CASSSPPGQGAGYEKLFF

j_gene: TRBJ2-7
abundance: -
v_gene: TRBV11-2
d_gene: TRBD2
CDR3nt: TGTGCCAGCAGCCCAGCGAGCGGGAGGGACTACGAGCAGTACTTC
CDR3aa: CASSPASGRDYEQYF

j_gene: TRBJ1-4
abundance: few
v_gene: TRBV6-6
d_gene: -
CDR3nt: TGTGCCAGCAGAGACTCTCGACAGGTCGGAAAACTGTTTTTT
CDR3aa: CASRDSRQVGKLFF

j_gene: TRBJ1-5
abundance: -
v_gene: TRBV7-2
d_gene: -
CDR3nt: TGTGCCAGCAGCTTAGTCGAGGATCAGCCCCAGCATTTT
CDR3aa: CASSLVEDQPQHF

j_gene: TRBJ2-2
abundance: -
v_gene: TRBV7-6
d_gene: TRBD2
CDR3nt: TGTGCCAGCAGCTTAGGGACTAGCGGCGGGGAGCTGTTTTTT
CDR3aa: CASSLGTSGGELFF

j_gene: TRBJ2-7
abundance: few
v_gene: TRBV19
d_gene: -
CDR3nt: TGTGCCAGTAGTAAAGCGGACACTGGCTCCTACGAGCAGTACTTC
CDR3aa: CASSKADTGSYEQYF

j_gene: TRBJ1-6
abundance: -
v_gene: TRBV30
d_gene: TRBD1
CDR3nt: TGTGCCTGGACCAGGGACAGGGGGGGTAATTCACCCCTCCACTTT
CDR3aa: CAWTRDRGGNSPLHF

j_gene: TRBJ2-1
abundance: -
v_gene: TRBV6-1
d_gene: TRBD2
CDR3nt: TGTGCCAGCAGTGGAATAGCGGGAGCCTCCTACAATGAGCAGTTCTTC
CDR3aa: CASSGIAGASYNEQFF

j_gene: TRBJ2-5
abundance: -
v_gene: TRBV7-2
d_gene: TRBD2
CDR3nt: TGTGCCAGCAGCCAACGGGGGGGCCCGGAGACCCAGTACTTC
CDR3aa: CASSQRGGPETQYF

j_gene: TRBJ2-7
abundance: -
v_gene: TRBV5-6
d_gene: -
CDR3nt: TGTGCCAGCAGCCGCGATGGCAGGGTCCCAGCCTACGAGCAGTACTTC
CDR3aa: CASSRDGRVPAYEQYF

j_gene: TRBJ2-5
abundance: -
v_gene: TRBV5-1
d_gene: -
CDR3nt: TGCGCCAGCAGCTTGTGGGACCAAGAGACCCAGTACTTC
CDR3aa: CASSLWDQETQYF

j_gene: TRBJ2-1
abundance: -
v_gene: TRBV25-1
d_gene: -
CDR3nt: TGTGCCAGCAGTGAACAGGGCCCTTCCTACAATGAGCAGTTCTTC
CDR3aa: CASSEQGPSYNEQFF

j_gene: TRBJ2-1
abundance: -
v_gene: TRBV6-2/TRBV6-3
d_gene: TRBD2
CDR3nt: TGTGCCAGCAGTTACGGGGCTAGCGGGTACAATGAGCAGTTCTTC
CDR3aa: CASSYGASGYNEQFF

j_gene: TRBJ2-7
abundance: once
v_gene: TRBV15
d_gene: TRBD1
CDR3nt: TGTGCCACCAGCAGTAACAGGGGTCCCTACGAGCAGTACTTC
CDR3aa: CATSSNRGPYEQYF